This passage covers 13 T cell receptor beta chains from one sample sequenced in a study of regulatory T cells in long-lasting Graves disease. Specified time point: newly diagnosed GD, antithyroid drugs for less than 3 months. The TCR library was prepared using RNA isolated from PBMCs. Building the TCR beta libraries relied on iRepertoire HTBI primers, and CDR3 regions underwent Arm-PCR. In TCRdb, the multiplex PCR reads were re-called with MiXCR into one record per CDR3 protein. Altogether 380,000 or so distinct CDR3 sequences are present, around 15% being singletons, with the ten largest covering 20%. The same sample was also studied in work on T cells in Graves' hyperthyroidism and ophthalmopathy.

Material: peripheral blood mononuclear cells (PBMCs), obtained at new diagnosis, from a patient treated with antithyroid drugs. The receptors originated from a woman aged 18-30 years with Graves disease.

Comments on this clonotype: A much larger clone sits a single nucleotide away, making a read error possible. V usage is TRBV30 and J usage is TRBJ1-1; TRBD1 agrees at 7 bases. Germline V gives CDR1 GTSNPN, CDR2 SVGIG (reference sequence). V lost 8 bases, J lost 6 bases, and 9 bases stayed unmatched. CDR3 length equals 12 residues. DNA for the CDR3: TGTGCCCAGATACAGGGGATTGCTGAAGCTTTCTTT. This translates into CAQIQGIAEAFF.

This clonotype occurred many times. The CDR3 reads CATGRDTQYF. As DNA, the CDR3 is TGTGCCACCGGGCGAGATACGCAGTATTTT. V and J are TRBV12-3 or TRBV12-4 and TRBJ2-3, with unresolved D. Between the trimmed V and J ends, which lost 10 bases and 5 bases, there was a span of 7 bases. This CDR3 is 10 amino acids long.

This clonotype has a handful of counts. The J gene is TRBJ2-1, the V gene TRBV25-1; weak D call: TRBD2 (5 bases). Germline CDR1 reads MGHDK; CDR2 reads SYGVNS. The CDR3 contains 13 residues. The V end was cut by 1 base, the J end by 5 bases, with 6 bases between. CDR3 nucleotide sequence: TGTGCCAGCAGTGAATTCGGGGACAATGAGCAGTTCTTC. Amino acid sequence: CASSEFGDNEQFF.

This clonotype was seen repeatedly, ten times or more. The CDR3 DNA is TGTGCCAGCAGCCTAGGACTAGTCCAAGAGACCCAGTACTTC. Protein product: CASSLGLVQETQYF. This chain connects TRBV3-1 to TRBJ2-5, with 7 positions matching TRBD2. The J segment lost 1 base and the V segment lost 4 bases, leaving 3 bases of the junction unmatched. This CDR3 comprises 14 residues. CDR1 is LGHDT, CDR2 YNNKEL, per germline (reference sequence).

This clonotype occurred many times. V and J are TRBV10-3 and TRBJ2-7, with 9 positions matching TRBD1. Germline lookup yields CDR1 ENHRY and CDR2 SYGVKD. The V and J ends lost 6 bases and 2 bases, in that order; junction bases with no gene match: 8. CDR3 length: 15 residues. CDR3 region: CAIRPGTGLTYEQYF. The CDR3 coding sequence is TGTGCCATCAGACCAGGGACAGGGTTGACCTACGAGCAGTACTTC.

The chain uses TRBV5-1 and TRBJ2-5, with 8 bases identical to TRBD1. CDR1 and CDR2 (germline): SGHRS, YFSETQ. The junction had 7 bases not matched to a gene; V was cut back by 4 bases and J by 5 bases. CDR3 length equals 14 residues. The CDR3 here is CASSVDRGGETQYF. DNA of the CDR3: TGCGCCAGCAGCGTAGACAGGGGTGGGGAGACCCAGTACTTC.

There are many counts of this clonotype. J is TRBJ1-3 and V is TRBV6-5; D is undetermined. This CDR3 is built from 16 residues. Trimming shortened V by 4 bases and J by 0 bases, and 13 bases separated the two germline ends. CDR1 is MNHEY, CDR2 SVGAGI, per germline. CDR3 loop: CASSSSITVSGNTIYF. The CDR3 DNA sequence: TGTGCCAGCAGTTCCTCTATTACAGTCTCTGGAAACACCATATATTTT.

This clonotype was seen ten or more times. CDR3 coding DNA: TGCAGTGCTGTATCGGGCGATCAGCCCCAGCATTTT. It is translated as CSAVSGDQPQHF. The chain recombines TRBV20-1 with TRBJ1-5; no definite D call. The CDR3 length is 12 residues. Germline CDR1 and CDR2: DFQATT and SNEGSKA (reference sequence). Trimming took off 5 bases at V and 5 bases at J, with 10 bases between the two ends.

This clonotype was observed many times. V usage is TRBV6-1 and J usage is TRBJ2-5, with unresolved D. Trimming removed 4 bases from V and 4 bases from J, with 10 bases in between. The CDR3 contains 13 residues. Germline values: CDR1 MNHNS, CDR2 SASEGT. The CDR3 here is CASSGSGTETQYF. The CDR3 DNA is TGTGCCAGCAGTGGTTCCGGTACAGAGACCCAGTACTTC.

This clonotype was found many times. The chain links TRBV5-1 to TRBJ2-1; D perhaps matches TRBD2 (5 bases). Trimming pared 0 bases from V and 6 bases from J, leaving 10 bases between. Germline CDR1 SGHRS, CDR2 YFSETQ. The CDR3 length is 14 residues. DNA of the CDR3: TGCGCCAGCAGCTTGGCCGGGGTTAGCAATGAGCAGTTCTTC. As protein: CASSLAGVSNEQFF.

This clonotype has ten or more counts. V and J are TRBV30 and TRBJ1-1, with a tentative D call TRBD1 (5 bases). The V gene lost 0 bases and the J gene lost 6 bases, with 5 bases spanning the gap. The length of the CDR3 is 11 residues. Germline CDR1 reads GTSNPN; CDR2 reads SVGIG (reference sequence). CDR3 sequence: CAWSVGAEAFF. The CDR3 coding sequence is TGTGCCTGGAGTGTGGGGGCTGAAGCTTTCTTT. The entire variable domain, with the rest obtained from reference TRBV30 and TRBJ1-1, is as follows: SQTIHQWPATLVQPVGSPLSLECTVEGTSNPNLYWYRQAAGRGLQLLFYSVGIGQISSEVPQNLSASRPQDRQFILSSKKLLLSDSGFYLCAWSVGAEAFFGQGTRLTVV.

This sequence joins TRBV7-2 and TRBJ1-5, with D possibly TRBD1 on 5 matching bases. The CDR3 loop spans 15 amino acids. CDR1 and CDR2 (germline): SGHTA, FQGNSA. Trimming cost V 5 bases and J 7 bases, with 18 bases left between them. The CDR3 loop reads CASSPQGILGQPQHF. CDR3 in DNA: TGTGCCAGCAGCCCTCAGGGAATCCTGGGACAGCCCCAGCATTTT.

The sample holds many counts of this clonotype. CDR3 loop: CASSGEGMGTEAFF. As DNA, the CDR3 is TGTGCCAGCAGTGGAGAGGGAATGGGCACTGAAGCTTTCTTT. The chain couples TRBV25-1 to TRBJ1-1; D is unresolved. Germline V gene sequence: CDR1 MGHDK, CDR2 SYGVNS. The CDR3 is 14 residues long. Trimming removed 4 bases from V and 4 bases from J, with 13 bases in between.